The clone carrying this TCR beta chain was counted many times. Its target is unknown. TCRdb re-called the multiplex PCR reads with MiXCR, one entry per CDR3 protein. The sample has over 130,000 distinct CDR3 sequences, roughly 33% seen once; the top ten hold roughly 2.3%. The lymph nodes were axillary draining lymph nodes from breast cancer patients. This sample stems from a study of breast tumors, draining lymph nodes, adjacent tissues. Germline CDR1 SEHNR, CDR2 FQNEAQ (reference sequence). V was trimmed by 0 bases and J by 6 bases, leaving 8 bases between them. CDR3 length equals 14 residues. Study results and caveats: Tumor repertoires ranked between lymph nodes and nontumor tissue in diversity, with V and J gene preferences.

The source material was axillary lymph node tissue. V usage is TRBV7-9 and J usage is TRBJ1-4; no clear D gene. The source is a female donor with breast cancer. Some clones in this sample may be carry-over from other donors' samples. The CDR3 bases are TGTGCCAGCAGCTTAGCGCCAACCCATGAAAAACTGTTTTTT. Translation: CASSLAPTHEKLFF.